This TCR beta chain was observed in a study of T cell responses to AZD1222 COVID-19 vaccine. Notes on the study in general: Every sample of the repertoires postdated the peak T cell response. The reported proportion of spike-specific TCRs targeting unmutated variant regions was nearly half. CD4 TCRs covered the whole spike, strongest at regions 160-218 and 743-854. Donors were chiefly white British, with a greater number of females, and clonal diversity was perhaps underestimated.

Worth noting for this clone: As yet, its antigen is unknown.

The CDR3 has 14 residues. The V gene end was trimmed by 1 base and the J gene end by 5 bases; junction bases not matched to a gene: 2. Germline values: CDR1 SGHTA, CDR2 FQGNSA. Sequencing was performed with immunoSEQ multiplex PCR; in TCRdb, only in-frame clones are kept and a portion is missing. The sample consists of approximately 31,000 clones, 88% of them appearing once. Sequencing was performed on peripheral blood, taken 28 days after the second AZD1222 dose. The chain has TRBV7-2 and TRBJ2-5, with TRBD2 identical over 9 bases. This sequence was found in an adult who received the AZD1222 COVID-19 vaccine. CDR3 loop: CASSLGTSAETQYF. The CDR3 DNA follows: TGTGCCAGCAGCTTAGGGACTAGCGCGGAGACCCAGTACTTC.